Below, 10 T cell receptor beta chains from the same sample are listed, as sequenced in a study of cytomegalovirus exposure and HLA in healthy donors. Amplification used 60 Vbeta primers and 13 Jbeta primers. Assay used: immunoSEQ multiplex PCR; TCRdb lists only in-frame clones, some missing. The sample consists of over 110,000 clones, more than 75% of them appearing once. The sample taken for sequencing was PBMCs. These receptors were taken from a female donor in good health and CMV-seronegative.

CDR3 sequence reads: CASSVQGDTQYF. For the CDR3, the DNA is TGTGCCAGCTCAGTACAGGGGGATACGCAGTATTTT. The V call is TRBV18, the J call TRBJ2-3; 7 nucleotides line up with TRBD1. V was clipped by 5 bases and J by 6 bases; unmatched bases: 2. In germline, CDR1 is KGHSH, CDR2 LQKENI. This CDR3 has 12 amino acids.

V and J are TRBV5-1 and TRBJ1-2; possibly TRBD1 for D (6 bases). The CDR3 contains 16 residues. Per the germline V gene, CDR1 is SGHRS and CDR2 is YFSETQ. The V gene lost 6 bases and the J gene lost 1 base, with 19 bases spanning the gap. Written as DNA, the CDR3 is TGCGCCAGCAAGTGGTCCCCGACAGGAGTTAACTATGGCTACACCTTC. Protein: CASKWSPTGVNYGYTF.

The CDR3 region has the DNA TGTGCCAGCAGCCGAGACAGGGCCCTGTACACCGGGGAGCTGTTTTTT. It specifies CASSRDRALYTGELFF. V usage is TRBV5-4 and J usage is TRBJ2-2; 7 bases fit TRBD1. Germline CDR1 and CDR2: SGHNT and YYREEE (reference sequence). The length of the CDR3 is 16 residues. V was pared by 4 bases and J by 3 bases, with 9 bases of the junction left unmatched.

The V call is TRBV28, the J call TRBJ2-7; the D is unclear. Trimming removed 6 bases at V and 2 bases at J, with 11 bases between. CDR3 length: 13 amino acids. Germline CDR1 is MDHEN and CDR2 is SYDVKM. CDR3 sequence: CASSQTPTYEQYF. The CDR3 nucleotides are TGTGCCAGCAGCCAGACTCCAACCTACGAGCAGTACTTC. Based on the CDR3 plus reference TRBV28 and TRBJ2-7, the full variable domain is DVKVTQSSRYLVKRTGEKVFLECVQDMDHENMFWYRQDPGLGLRLIYFSYDVKMKEKGDIPEGYSVSREKKERFSLILESASTNQTSMYLCASSQTPTYEQYFGPGTRLTVT.

The V gene is TRBV7-2, the J gene TRBJ2-3; perhaps TRBD1 as D (6 bases). The CDR3 spans 17 residues. Per germline, CDR1 SGHTA and CDR2 FQGNSA. Trimming cost V 3 bases and J 0 bases, with 16 bases left between them. The DNA of the CDR3 is TGTGCCAGCAGCTTGGGCCCAGGGGCGGCTAGCACAGATACGCAGTATTTT. Encoded protein: CASSLGPGAASTDTQYF.

This chain joins TRBV10-3 and TRBJ2-3; tentatively, D is TRBD1 (6 bases). Germline V gives CDR1 ENHRY, CDR2 SYGVKD. Trimming removed 7 bases from V and 2 bases from J, with 13 bases in between. CDR3 length: 14 amino acids. This chain's CDR3 is CAIKSGVDTDTQYF. CDR3 nucleotides: TGTGCCATCAAGTCAGGGGTTGACACAGATACGCAGTATTTT.

In DNA, the CDR3 is TGTGCCTGGAGGATGAGACAAGAGACCCAGTACTTC. It specifies CAWRMRQETQYF. This chain links TRBV30 with TRBJ2-5; D is ambiguous. From germline, CDR1 is GTSNPN and CDR2 SVGIG (reference sequence). V gave up 3 bases and J gave up 2 bases, with 7 bases separating them. The CDR3 has 12 residues.

The chain uses TRBV28 and TRBJ2-7; 8 bases are shared with TRBD2. This CDR3 region has 16 residues. Trimming took 6 bases from V and 4 from J; bases not matched to a gene: 14. CDR1 is MDHEN and CDR2 is SYDVKM in the germline V gene. The CDR3 region has the DNA TGTGCCAGCAGCCTCCGGGGGGGGCCAGCTGGATACGAGCAGTACTTC. It codes for CASSLRGGPAGYEQYF. The full variable domain, completed using reference TRBV28 and TRBJ2-7, is DVKVTQSSRYLVKRTGEKVFLECVQDMDHENMFWYRQDPGLGLRLIYFSYDVKMKEKGDIPEGYSVSREKKERFSLILESASTNQTSMYLCASSLRGGPAGYEQYFGPGTRLTVT.

The chain joins TRBV29-1 to TRBJ2-2; 7 nucleotides align to TRBD2. J was trimmed by 3 bases and V by 6 bases; bases with no gene match: 4. Per germline, CDR1 SQVTM and CDR2 ANQGSEA. CDR3 length equals 13 residues. In DNA form, the CDR3 reads TGCAGCGTCTACCGGGGGGACACCGGGGAGCTGTTTTTT. Amino acid sequence: CSVYRGDTGELFF.

The V call is TRBV4-1, the J call TRBJ2-1; 10 bases are a match to TRBD2. The CDR3 contains 16 residues. Germline V gives CDR1 MGHRA, CDR2 YSYEKL. V was clipped by 0 bases and J by 7 bases; unmatched bases: 6. The CDR3 sequence is CASSQDVPSGGNEQFF. CDR3 DNA: TGCGCCAGCAGCCAAGATGTGCCTAGCGGGGGAAATGAGCAGTTCTTC.